Below are 13 T cell receptor beta chains sequenced from a single sample in a study of blood T cell repertoires in COVID-19. Here immunoSEQ multiplex PCR was the method, and the copy in TCRdb shows in-frame clones only, minus some. The sample holds about 480,000 clones, nearly 90% seen once. The sequencing input was peripheral blood. These TCRs come from a man younger than 35 with COVID-19, enrolled during active disease.

The CDR3 DNA sequence: TGTGCCAGTAGTACGGGAGCGGGAGGGTCCTACAATGAGCAGTTCTTC. The encoded protein is CASSTGAGGSYNEQFF. The rearrangement links TRBV19 to TRBJ2-1; 10 bases align to TRBD2. The length of the CDR3 is 16 residues. Germline loops: CDR1 LNHDA, CDR2 SQIVND (reference sequence). V dropped 4 bases and J dropped 1; count of bases not matched to a gene: 4.

The chain is built from TRBV9 and TRBJ2-3; 7 bases fit TRBD2. Germline loops: CDR1 SGDLS, CDR2 YYNGEE. The CDR3 loop spans 14 amino acids. The trim removed 3 bases at V and 6 bases at J, leaving 7 bases unmatched. In DNA form, the CDR3 reads TGTGCCAGCAGCGACCGGACTAGTGGGGATACGCAGTATTTT. Translated, it gives CASSDRTSGDTQYF.

The chain employs TRBV27 and TRBJ2-7; a weak D match, TRBD1 (5 bases). Looked up from germline, CDR1 is MNHEY and CDR2 is SMNVEV (reference sequence). The CDR3 has 15 amino acids. Trimming stripped 0 bases from V and 1 base from J, with 10 bases between. In DNA form, the CDR3 reads TGTGCCAGCAGTTTATCCCAGGGTAGGTCCTACGAGCAGTACTTC. Residues: CASSLSQGRSYEQYF.

The gene calls are TRBV27 and TRBJ2-1; the D gene is possibly TRBD2 (6 bases). CDR1 and CDR2 (germline): MNHEY, SMNVEV (reference sequence). The CDR3 has 13 amino acids. V was cut by 8 bases and J by 6 bases, with 14 bases left in between. The CDR3 protein is CASSGTGSNEQFF. CDR3 nucleotide sequence: TGTGCCAGCTCCGGGACTGGATCCAATGAGCAGTTCTTC.

The count of this clone is one. The chain combines TRBV28 with TRBJ2-7; 8 bases fit TRBD1. The J segment lost 4 bases and the V segment lost 4 bases, leaving 6 bases of the junction unmatched. The CDR3 contains 14 residues. Germline V lookup: CDR1 MDHEN, CDR2 SYDVKM. The DNA of the CDR3 is TGTGCCAGCAGTTCAGCGACAGGGGTATACGAGCAGTACTTC. It is translated as CASSSATGVYEQYF.

V is TRBV25-1 and J is TRBJ2-7; 9 bases agree with TRBD1. This CDR3 comprises 17 residues. The germline CDR1 and CDR2 sequences are MGHDK and SYGVNS. After removal of 1 base from V and 4 bases from J, the junction contained 11 bases not matched to a gene. CDR3 nucleotide sequence: TGTGCCAGCAGTGAATTGGGGACAGGGAGGGGGTTTTACGAGCAGTACTTC. Residues: CASSELGTGRGFYEQYF.

V usage is TRBV27 and J usage is TRBJ2-1; 8 nucleotides agree with TRBD2. V dropped 4 bases and J dropped 0; count of bases not matched to a gene: 2. The CDR3 covers 15 residues. CDR1 is MNHEY and CDR2 is SMNVEV in the germline V gene (reference sequence). The CDR3 DNA follows: TGTGCCAGCAGTTGGACTAGCCGCTCCTACAATGAGCAGTTCTTC. Protein sequence: CASSWTSRSYNEQFF.

J is TRBJ2-1 and V is TRBV2, with 7 bases fitting TRBD1. Unmatched junction bases numbered 5, after V lost 7 bases and J lost 5 bases. The CDR3 is 13 residues long. Germline V gene data show CDR1 as SNHLY and CDR2 as FYNNEI. In DNA form, the CDR3 reads TGTGCCAGCATGGGGCAGGGGGACAATGAGCAGTTCTTC. Translated, it gives CASMGQGDNEQFF.

The V gene is TRBV5-8, the J gene TRBJ2-3, with 9 bases matching TRBD2. With V trimmed by 1 base and J by 4 bases, 4 bases remained unmatched. There are 15 residues in the CDR3. Germline CDR1 SGHTS, CDR2 YDEGEE. CDR3 DNA sequence: TGTGCCAGCAGCTTGTCGGGACTAGCCCCAGATACGCAGTATTTT. It specifies CASSLSGLAPDTQYF.

The V and J genes are TRBV28 and TRBJ1-3; 7 bases map to TRBD1. Germline V gene lookup returns CDR1 MDHEN and CDR2 SYDVKM. The trim removed 6 bases at V and 0 bases at J, leaving 5 bases unmatched. CDR3 length: 15 amino acids. The CDR3 here is CASRVTGTSGNTIYF. DNA for the CDR3: TGTGCCAGCAGGGTGACAGGGACCTCTGGAAACACCATATATTTT.

V is TRBV21-1 and J is TRBJ1-6. TRBV21-1 is assigned pseudogene status. There are 15 residues in the CDR3. The CDR3 spells CASLPVGGRNSPLHF. The CDR3 DNA follows: TGTGCCAGTCTCCCCGTCGGGGGAAGGAATTCACCCCTCCACTTT.

The chain employs TRBV19 and TRBJ1-5; D perhaps matches TRBD1 (6 bases). This CDR3 has 17 residues. With 10 bases removed from V and 2 bases from J, the gap between germline ends came to 24 bases. Germline values: CDR1 LNHDA, CDR2 SQIVND (reference sequence). The CDR3 sequence is CATKDRENRQGNQPQHF. Written as DNA, the CDR3 is TGTGCCACCAAGGACCGAGAGAATAGACAGGGCAATCAGCCCCAGCATTTT.

The gene calls are TRBV4-1 and TRBJ2-7; 9 bases line up with TRBD2. The germline CDR1 and CDR2 sequences are MGHRA and YSYEKL. The CDR3 has 14 residues. The CDR3 DNA sequence: TGCGCTAAAAGCTGGATAGCGGGAGTCTACGAGCAGTACTTC. Residues: CAKSWIAGVYEQYF.